The T cell receptor beta chain described here comes from a study of T cells in Graves' hyperthyroidism and ophthalmopathy. Across the whole study: Before treatment of any kind, peripheral blood was taken at initial diagnosis.

Trimming removed 6 bases at V and 2 bases at J, with 19 bases between. In germline, CDR1 is LNHNV, CDR2 YYDKDF (reference sequence). This CDR3 has 16 amino acids. This clonotype was observed many times. Regions amplified from RNA transcripts were the TCR beta CDR3 regions. A set of HTBI primers served as the primers for a first-round RT-PCR of the TCR CDR3. From the multiplex PCR reads, TCRdb called clonotypes with MiXCR, one entry per CDR3 protein. The sample carries more than 300,000 distinct CDR3 sequences, 13% recorded once. This receptor was obtained from a woman between 18 and 29 years old with Graves' hyperthyroidism. The sequencing input was blood. This chain connects TRBV15 to TRBJ1-2; possible D gene TRBD1, 5 bases. The CDR3 bases are TGTGCCACCAGTGACGTCGGACACCTAACAAACTATGGCTACACCTTC. The encoded protein is CATSDVGHLTNYGYTF.